Listed here are 24 T cell receptor beta chains from one sample, sequenced in a study of shared clonotypes between healthy human individuals. Here immunoSEQ multiplex PCR was the method, and the copy in TCRdb shows in-frame clones only, minus some. This repertoire shows 600,000 or so clones, approximately 95% found once; its top ten account for approximately 0.11%. Naive CD8 populations comprised CD45RO-negative cells positively selected for CCR7, excluding terminally differentiated effector memory CD45RA+ cells. Material for sequencing was naive CD8+ T cells sorted from blood. The source of these receptors is a woman aged 25 to 39 in good health.

This clone was observed a single time. This same CDR3 is encoded by further DNA sequences in the sample. The V and J genes are TRBV7-9 and TRBJ2-7, with D possibly TRBD1 on 5 matching bases. Deletions cut 1 base from V and 4 bases from J, with 8 bases between. Germline lookup yields CDR1 SEHNR and CDR2 FQNEAQ (reference sequence). The CDR3 consists of 13 residues. The CDR3 DNA sequence: TGTGCCAGCAGCTTAGGGGGCGGTTACGAGCAGTACTTC. Encoded protein: CASSLGGGYEQYF.

V gene TRBV19 combines with J gene TRBJ1-1; no clear D gene. This CDR3 spans 12 amino acids. V was cut by 3 bases and J by 4 bases, with 6 bases left in between. Germline V lookup: CDR1 LNHDA, CDR2 SQIVND (reference sequence). In DNA, the CDR3 is TGTGCCAGTAGTATGGGATCCACTGAAGCTTTCTTT. It encodes CASSMGSTEAFF.

The chain employs TRBV19 and TRBJ2-7; tentative D call: TRBD1 (6 bases). This CDR3 is built from 14 residues. V shed 6 bases and J shed 2 bases, with 14 bases lying between them. CDR1 and CDR2 from the germline V gene are LNHDA and SQIVND (reference sequence). The CDR3 loop reads CASRTGHLAYEQYF. In DNA form, the CDR3 reads TGTGCCAGTAGGACAGGCCATTTGGCCTACGAGCAGTACTTC.

Comments on this clone: The sample holds other DNA sequences that translate to the same CDR3. The CDR3 coding sequence is TGTGCCAGTAGTTCCGCTAGCGGGAGAACTTACGAGCAGTACTTC. Protein product: CASSSASGRTYEQYF. The chain combines TRBV19 with TRBJ2-7; 10 bases map to TRBD2. Germline CDR1 reads LNHDA; CDR2 reads SQIVND (reference sequence). The V and J ends lost 5 bases and 4 bases, in that order; junction bases with no gene match: 8. The CDR3 contains 15 residues.

The chain joins TRBV2 to TRBJ2-1; D is possibly TRBD2 (6 bases). V shed 2 bases and J shed 9 bases, with 11 bases lying between them. The CDR3 covers 13 residues. Germline CDR1 is SNHLY and CDR2 is FYNNEI. CDR3 sequence: CASSELPGSEQFF. CDR3 DNA sequence: TGTGCCAGCAGTGAACTCCCCGGGAGTGAGCAGTTCTTC.

The chain joins TRBV5-8 to TRBJ1-5; possibly TRBD1 for D (6 bases). V shed 4 bases and J shed 0 bases, with 14 bases lying between them. The V gene's germline CDR1 is SGHTS and CDR2 YDEGEE. The CDR3 spans 16 residues. The CDR3 nucleotides read TGTGCCAGCAGCGTACAGGGTGTGGGTAGCAATCAGCCCCAGCATTTT. Amino acid sequence: CASSVQGVGSNQPQHF.

This chain joins TRBV4-1 and TRBJ2-5, with D hard to call. V shed 0 bases and J shed 5 bases, with 13 bases lying between them. Germline CDR1 is MGHRA and CDR2 is YSYEKL. This CDR3 region has 15 residues. This CDR3 is CASSQDGNLGETQYF. CDR3 coding DNA: TGCGCCAGCAGCCAAGATGGGAACCTCGGGGAGACCCAGTACTTC.

In this sample, this clone turned up once. The chain couples TRBV6-5 to TRBJ2-3; D is possibly TRBD1 (5 bases). This CDR3 has 12 residues. V was shortened by 6 bases and J by 11 bases, with 15 bases between the two germline ends. Germline CDR1 is MNHEY and CDR2 is SVGAGI. CDR3 in amino acids: CASSPQGLEQYF. CDR3 in DNA: TGTGCCAGCAGCCCTCAGGGATTAGAGCAGTATTTT.

The count of this clone is one. The chain carries TRBV27 and TRBJ2-1; 9 bases line up with TRBD2. After removal of 4 bases from V and 7 bases from J, the junction contained 11 bases not matched to a gene. The length of the CDR3 is 16 residues. Germline V gene sequence: CDR1 MNHEY, CDR2 SMNVEV (reference sequence). CDR3 protein: CASSSATSGWGNEQFF. The CDR3 DNA follows: TGTGCCAGCAGTTCTGCTACTAGCGGGTGGGGAAATGAGCAGTTCTTC.

V is TRBV27 and J is TRBJ2-7; 7 nucleotides match TRBD1. Trimming cost V 4 bases and J 0 bases; bases outside gene matches: 12. The CDR3 runs to 17 residues. Per germline, CDR1 MNHEY and CDR2 SMNVEV (reference sequence). CDR3 sequence reads: CASSSSGQVPFSYEQYF. CDR3 in DNA: TGTGCCAGCAGTTCATCCGGACAGGTTCCTTTCTCCTACGAGCAGTACTTC.

The rearrangement joins TRBV5-6 to TRBJ1-2, with no clear D. Germline CDR1 SGHDT, CDR2 YYEEEE. CDR3 length: 14 amino acids. V was shortened by 6 bases and J by 4 bases, with 16 bases between the two germline ends. CDR3: CASTMTQDLYGYTF. CDR3 nucleotides: TGTGCCAGCACCATGACGCAGGACCTCTATGGCTACACCTTC. The full variable domain, rest sourced from reference TRBV5-6 and TRBJ1-2, is DAGVTQSPTHLIKTRGQQVTLRCSPKSGHDTVSWYQQALGQGPQFIFQYYEEEERQRGNFPDRFSGHQFPNYSSELNVNALLLGDSALYLCASTMTQDLYGYTFGSGTRLTVV.

This sequence joins TRBV5-1 and TRBJ2-5; the match to TRBD1 covers 9 bases. This CDR3 has 16 residues. The junction had 12 bases not matched to a gene; V was cut back by 4 bases and J by 5 bases. Germline V gives CDR1 SGHRS, CDR2 YFSETQ. The CDR3, as DNA: TGCGCCAGCAGCCAAGGTCGGGACAGGGTTACGGAGACCCAGTACTTC. Translated: CASSQGRDRVTETQYF.

V gene TRBV28 combines with J gene TRBJ1-1; 7 nucleotides match TRBD1. There are 13 residues in the CDR3. The J segment lost 3 bases and the V segment lost 8 bases, leaving 6 bases of the junction unmatched. Germline lookup yields CDR1 MDHEN and CDR2 SYDVKM. The CDR3 DNA is TGTGCCAGCCTAGACAGGGAAGACACTGAAGCTTTCTTT. It encodes CASLDREDTEAFF.

A note on this clone: This same CDR3 is encoded by further DNA sequences in the sample. V gene TRBV27 combines with J gene TRBJ2-1; D is uncertain. The CDR3 totals 13 residues. Trimming removed 2 bases from V and 6 bases from J, with 8 bases in between. Germline V gene lookup returns CDR1 MNHEY and CDR2 SMNVEV (reference sequence). The CDR3 DNA follows: TGTGCCAGCAGTTTAACAAGTGCCAATGAGCAGTTCTTC. Translated, it gives CASSLTSANEQFF.

This chain joins TRBV4-1 and TRBJ2-3; 7 bases agree with TRBD2. The length of the CDR3 is 19 residues. Germline CDR1 is MGHRA and CDR2 is YSYEKL. Germline trimming cut 2 bases from V and 3 bases from J; bases unmatched to any gene: 17. The CDR3 DNA reads TGCGCCAGCAGCCAACCAAATAGCGGGTACAGTCATAAAACAGATACGCAGTATTTT. It is translated as CASSQPNSGYSHKTDTQYF.

The chain links TRBV28 to TRBJ2-1; perhaps TRBD2 as D (5 bases). The germline V and J ends were trimmed by 7 bases and 2 bases, with 9 bases remaining between them. In germline, CDR1 is MDHEN, CDR2 SYDVKM. The CDR3 is made up of 13 amino acids. The CDR3 DNA sequence: TGTGCCAGCAAGTTGGAGGCCTACAATGAGCAGTTCTTC. Residues: CASKLEAYNEQFF.

This rearrangement joins TRBV5-4 to TRBJ2-7; weak D call: TRBD2 (7 bases). CDR1 is SGHNT and CDR2 is YYREEE in the germline V gene (reference sequence). V was shortened by 3 bases and J by 2 bases, with 12 bases between the two germline ends. This CDR3 comprises 14 residues. CDR3 in DNA: TGTGCCAGCAGCTACGGGGGGCCCGCCTACGAGCAGTACTTC. Protein: CASSYGGPAYEQYF.

In this sample, this clone turned up once. V gene TRBV2 combines with J gene TRBJ1-1; 8 nucleotides match TRBD1. After removal of 6 bases from V and 3 bases from J, the junction contained 15 bases not matched to a gene. Looked up from germline, CDR1 is SNHLY and CDR2 is FYNNEI. The CDR3 is 17 amino acids. The CDR3 bases are TGTGCCAGCAGAGGTGGACAGGGTGCTGTGTTGGACACTGAAGCTTTCTTT. It yields the protein CASRGGQGAVLDTEAFF. Together with reference TRBV2 and TRBJ1-1, the CDR3 gives the full variable domain: EPEVTQTPSHQVTQMGQEVILRCVPISNHLYFYWYRQILGQKVEFLVSFYNNEISEKSEIFDDQFSVERPDGSNFTLKIRSTKLEDSAMYFCASRGGQGAVLDTEAFFGQGTRLTVV.

The V and J genes are TRBV12-5 and TRBJ1-1; 7 nucleotides line up with TRBD1. V shed 4 bases and J 0 bases; nucleotides not matched to a gene: 11. Per germline, CDR1 LGHNT and CDR2 FRNRAP. This CDR3 has 17 amino acids. This chain's CDR3 is CASGSEDRPGMNTEAFF. CDR3 DNA: TGTGCTAGTGGTTCAGAGGACAGGCCTGGAATGAACACTGAAGCTTTCTTT.

This clone has just one count. The chain couples TRBV27 to TRBJ1-1; unclear D gene. The CDR3 runs to 15 residues. Germline lookup yields CDR1 MNHEY and CDR2 SMNVEV (reference sequence). V lost 6 bases to trimming and J lost 1 base, with 15 bases between them. This CDR3 reads CASSYSRGANTEAFF. CDR3 sequence (DNA): TGTGCCAGCAGCTATTCGCGGGGTGCGAACACTGAAGCTTTCTTT.

V gene TRBV6-6 combines with J gene TRBJ2-7; 7 bases agree with TRBD2. Trimming removed 2 bases from V and 2 bases from J; junction bases left unmatched: 6. CDR3 length: 15 amino acids. Germline assignment: CDR1 MNHNY and CDR2 SVGAGI (reference sequence). The CDR3 DNA reads as TGTGCCAGCAGTTACCCTCCCCGGGGGGCCTACGAGCAGTACTTC. This translates into CASSYPPRGAYEQYF.

V is TRBV12-1 and J is TRBJ1-4; the table calls TRBD1, which could not be checked here. TRBV12-1 is shown as a pseudogene. The CDR3 runs 14 residues. CDR3 nucleotides: TGTGCCAGCAGTATCGGGACAGGCCCTGAAAAACTGTTTTTT. Its protein is CASSIGTGPEKLFF.

This sequence joins TRBV7-2 and TRBJ1-5, with 7 positions matching TRBD1. Trimming at V came to 2 bases and at J to 5 bases, leaving 12 bases not matched to a gene. Germline V gene sequence: CDR1 SGHTA, CDR2 FQGNSA. The CDR3 has 17 amino acids. The CDR3 coding sequence is TGTGCCAGCAGCTTATACCTAGTAGGGACAGAAGATCAGCCCCAGCATTTT. This sequence encodes CASSLYLVGTEDQPQHF.

The V gene is TRBV27, the J gene TRBJ1-1; no clear D. The CDR3 extends over 14 amino acids. V gave up 4 bases and J gave up 1 base, with 10 bases separating them. Germline V gene data show CDR1 as MNHEY and CDR2 as SMNVEV (reference sequence). The CDR3 is CASSSYYGNTEAFF. In nucleotides, the CDR3 is TGTGCCAGCAGTTCGTACTACGGGAACACTGAAGCTTTCTTT.